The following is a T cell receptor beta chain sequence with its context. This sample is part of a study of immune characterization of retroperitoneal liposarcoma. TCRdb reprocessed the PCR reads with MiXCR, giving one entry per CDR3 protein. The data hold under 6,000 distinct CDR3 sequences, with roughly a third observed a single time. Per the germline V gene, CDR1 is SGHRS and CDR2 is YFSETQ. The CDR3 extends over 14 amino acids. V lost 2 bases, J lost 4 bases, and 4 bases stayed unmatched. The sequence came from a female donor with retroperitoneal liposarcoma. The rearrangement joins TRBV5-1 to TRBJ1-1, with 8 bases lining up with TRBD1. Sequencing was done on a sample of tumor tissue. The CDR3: CASSFATGGTEAFF. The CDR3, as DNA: TGCGCCAGCAGCTTTGCCACAGGGGGCACTGAAGCTTTCTTT.